This TCR beta chain was observed in a study of cytomegalovirus exposure and HLA in healthy donors. Donors in the study were healthy people who gave bone marrow. The V and J ends lost 6 bases and 5 bases, in that order; junction bases with no gene match: 1. The length of the CDR3 is 11 residues. Germline lookup yields CDR1 LGHNT and CDR2 FRNRAP. The PCR had 60 Vbeta and 13 Jbeta primers. Profiling relied on immunoSEQ multiplex PCR, and the TCRdb table lists in-frame clones only, not all of them. The table lists tens of thousands of clones. The specimen was PBMCs. The rearrangement joins TRBV12-5 to TRBJ2-7; 7 nucleotides line up with TRBD2. This sequence was found in a female donor in good health and CMV-seronegative. The CDR3 bases are TGTGCTAGTGGGGGAGGGGACGAGCAGTACTTC. Translation: CASGGGDEQYF.